What follows are 31 T cell receptor beta chains derived from one specimen sequenced in a study of PD-L1 blockade in urothelial cancer. Data came from immunoSEQ multiplex PCR; TCRdb stores just in-frame clones and leaves some out. The table lists about 39,000 clones, roughly 89% of them singletons. The sequencing used PBMCs, collected around atezolizumab (anti-PD-L1) treatment. All receptors derive from a man in his fifties or sixties with urothelial cancer.

The genes are TRBV7-9 and TRBJ2-3; 7 positions agree with TRBD1. The CDR3 length is 15 residues. With V trimmed by 4 bases and J by 3 bases, 7 bases remained unmatched. Germline CDR1 reads SEHNR; CDR2 reads FQNEAQ (reference sequence). This CDR3 is CASSSTGFETDTQYF. DNA of the CDR3: TGTGCCAGCAGCTCGACAGGGTTTGAAACAGATACGCAGTATTTT.

This chain uses TRBV6-1 with TRBJ2-7; TRBD1 aligns across 7 bases. The junction had 4 bases not matched to a gene; V was cut back by 6 bases and J by 2 bases. Germline CDR1 reads MNHNS; CDR2 reads SASEGT. This CDR3 spans 13 amino acids. In nucleotides, the CDR3 is TGTGCCAGCAGCCCGGGACAGCCCTACGAGCAGTACTTC. This encodes CASSPGQPYEQYF.

V is TRBV9 and J is TRBJ2-7; possibly TRBD1 for D (5 bases). Germline V gives CDR1 SGDLS, CDR2 YYNGEE. The CDR3 covers 16 residues. Trimming removed 0 bases from V and 3 bases from J, with 16 bases in between. The CDR3 region has the DNA TGTGCCAGCAGCGTAGGCCGGTTTGACAGCTACTACGAGCAGTACTTC. This gives the protein CASSVGRFDSYYEQYF.

This chain uses TRBV5-1 with TRBJ2-1; 14 positions agree with TRBD2. V shed 5 bases, J shed 8 bases, and the junction held 6 bases outside the gene matches. Germline V CDR1 and CDR2: SGHRS, YFSETQ. The CDR3 has 15 amino acids. This chain's CDR3 is CASREGLAGAYEQFF. Written as DNA, the CDR3 is TGCGCCAGCAGGGAGGGACTAGCGGGAGCGTATGAGCAGTTCTTC.

The chain couples TRBV11-2 to TRBJ2-2; 10 nucleotides align to TRBD2. The CDR3 runs 17 residues. V lost 11 bases and J lost 3; bases outside the gene matches: 15. Germline lookup yields CDR1 SGHAT and CDR2 FQNNGV. The CDR3 DNA is TGTGCCTCACGGGGGGCTAGCGGGAGAAGGGACACCGGGGAGCTGTTTTTT. Encoded protein: CASRGASGRRDTGELFF.

Only one count was recorded for this clone. V gene TRBV5-3 combines with J gene TRBJ2-7, with D maybe TRBD2 (7 bases). TRBV5-3 is recorded as an ORF, its role being uncertain. V lost 7 bases, J lost 5 bases, and 19 bases lay in between. The CDR3 spans 14 residues. CDR3 protein: CARSPGGGGNEQYF. CDR3 bases: TGTGCCAGATCCCCCGGGGGAGGGGGAAACGAGCAGTACTTC.

The genes are TRBV19 and TRBJ2-5; 11 bases fit TRBD2. The J segment lost 10 bases and the V segment lost 5 bases, leaving 6 bases of the junction unmatched. Germline loops: CDR1 LNHDA, CDR2 SQIVND (reference sequence). The CDR3 runs to 13 residues. The CDR3 sequence: CASSWGLAEVQYF. The CDR3 DNA is TGTGCCAGTAGTTGGGGACTAGCGGAAGTCCAGTACTTC.

This clone occurred a few times. V gene TRBV19 combines with J gene TRBJ2-3, with no clear D. This CDR3 is 14 amino acids long. Germline V lookup: CDR1 LNHDA, CDR2 SQIVND (reference sequence). Trimming pared 7 bases from V and 2 bases from J, leaving 13 bases between. The CDR3 DNA follows: TGTGCCAGTAAACGATCAGGAAACACAGATACGCAGTATTTT. Amino acid sequence: CASKRSGNTDTQYF.

V is TRBV18 and J is TRBJ1-4, with D possibly being TRBD1 (5 bases). Trimming pared 1 base from V and 7 bases from J, leaving 13 bases between. Germline V gene lookup returns CDR1 KGHSH and CDR2 LQKENI. The CDR3 runs 15 residues. CDR3 amino acids: CASSPLGQGGEKLFF. CDR3 bases: TGTGCCAGCTCACCACTCGGGCAGGGCGGTGAAAAACTGTTTTTT.

The V gene is TRBV19, the J gene TRBJ2-3; 7 nucleotides line up with TRBD1. CDR1 and CDR2 from the germline V gene are LNHDA and SQIVND (reference sequence). V gave up 5 bases and J gave up 0 bases; unmatched junction bases: 8. The CDR3 loop spans 16 amino acids. Here the CDR3 DNA reads TGTGCCAGTAGTGCCTTAAGGGGGCTAAGCACAGATACGCAGTATTTT. This gives the protein CASSALRGLSTDTQYF. The whole variable domain, filled in from reference TRBV19 and TRBJ2-3, reads DGGITQSPKYLFRKEGQNVTLSCEQNLNHDAMYWYRQDPGQGLRLIYYSQIVNDFQKGDIAEGYSVSREKKESFPLTVTSAQKNPTAFYLCASSALRGLSTDTQYFGPGTRLTVL.

The J gene is TRBJ1-2, the V gene TRBV28; TRBD1 is a possible D gene (6 bases). The germline V gene has CDR1 MDHEN and CDR2 SYDVKM. V was trimmed by 6 bases and J by 1 base, leaving 15 bases between them. The length of the CDR3 is 15 residues. CDR3 DNA: TGTGCCAGCAGCACTGGACAGCTCCTTAACTATGGCTACACCTTC. As protein: CASSTGQLLNYGYTF.

This clone was counted a few times. This chain uses TRBV6-5 with TRBJ1-2; D is unresolved. This CDR3 spans 12 amino acids. The germline V and J ends were trimmed by 1 base and 6 bases, with 6 bases remaining between them. Germline V gene data show CDR1 as MNHEY and CDR2 as SVGAGI. In nucleotides, the CDR3 is TGTGCCAGCAGTTACTACGGGGATGGCTACACCTTC. It yields the protein CASSYYGDGYTF.

V and J are TRBV7-8 and TRBJ2-5; 9 nucleotides match TRBD1. The ends lost 5 bases at V and 3 bases at J; junction bases unmatched: 4. Germline V gene sequence: CDR1 SGHVS, CDR2 FQNEAQ. The CDR3 runs 14 residues. The CDR3 is CASSRRTGEETQYF. The CDR3 nucleotides are TGTGCCAGCAGCCGACGGACAGGGGAAGAGACCCAGTACTTC.

The chain recombines TRBV11-2 with TRBJ2-7; TRBD1 might be the D (6 bases). The CDR3 length is 14 residues. Germline CDR1 SGHAT, CDR2 FQNNGV. V dropped 5 bases and J dropped 4 bases, with 15 bases sitting between them. The CDR3 DNA reads as TGTGCCAGCAGCCCAACGGGACAAGGATACGAGCAGTACTTC. It translates to CASSPTGQGYEQYF.

The chain couples TRBV5-1 to TRBJ2-5, with D possibly TRBD2 on 5 matching bases. V was clipped by 2 bases and J by 4 bases, with 9 bases between them. This CDR3 is built from 13 residues. CDR1 is SGHRS and CDR2 is YFSETQ in the germline V gene. CDR3 region: CASSLLGGETQYF. The CDR3 nucleotides are TGCGCCAGCAGCTTACTAGGTGGAGAGACCCAGTACTTC.

V is TRBV11-3 and J is TRBJ2-1; TRBD2 matches at 15 bases. The germline CDR1 and CDR2 sequences are SGHNT and YENEEA. Trimming cost V 5 bases and J 7 bases; bases outside gene matches: 6. The CDR3 sequence is 16 residues long. The CDR3 spells CASSPGLAGGGNEQFF. For the CDR3, the DNA is TGTGCCAGCAGCCCGGGACTAGCGGGAGGAGGGAATGAGCAGTTCTTC.

The CDR3 spells CATSRATTGANEKLFF. The DNA of the CDR3 is TGTGCCACCAGCAGAGCGACGACAGGTGCTAATGAAAAACTGTTTTTT. This chain joins TRBV15 and TRBJ1-4; a weak D match, TRBD1 (6 bases). With 1 base removed from V and 3 bases from J, the gap between germline ends came to 12 bases. Germline CDR1 is LNHNV and CDR2 is YYDKDF (reference sequence). The CDR3 is made up of 16 amino acids.

This clone showed up just once. Here the CDR3 reads CASFSQRSAGANVLTF. In nucleotides, the CDR3 is TGTGCCAGCTTTTCCCAGAGGAGTGCTGGGGCCAACGTCCTGACTTTC. The chain joins TRBV18 to TRBJ2-6, with D hard to call. The CDR3 sequence is 16 residues long. Germline-derived CDR1 and CDR2 are KGHSH and LQKENI. The ends were cut back, 7 bases at V and 2 bases at J, with 15 bases in the middle.

V usage is TRBV2 and J usage is TRBJ2-7, with D maybe TRBD1 (5 bases). Germline V gene sequence: CDR1 SNHLY, CDR2 FYNNEI. This CDR3 spans 12 amino acids. V lost 7 bases, J lost 3 bases, and 10 bases lay in between. The CDR3 is CASKLQGYEQYF. CDR3 DNA sequence: TGTGCCAGCAAGTTGCAGGGCTACGAGCAGTACTTC.

This chain uses TRBV9 with TRBJ2-1; possibly TRBD1 for D (5 bases). This CDR3 is 15 amino acids long. V lost 2 bases and J lost 0, with 9 bases in between. The germline V gene encodes CDR1 SGDLS and CDR2 YYNGEE. The CDR3 nucleotides read TGTGCCAGCAGCGTGACAGACAGCTCCTACAATGAGCAGTTCTTC. Translated: CASSVTDSSYNEQFF.

This chain links TRBV27 with TRBJ1-2, with TRBD1 matching over 8 bases. V dropped 6 bases and J dropped 4; count of bases not matched to a gene: 7. The CDR3 runs to 14 residues. Germline CDR1 reads MNHEY; CDR2 reads SMNVEV (reference sequence). The CDR3 nucleotides read TGTGCCAGCAGCCGGGACAGGCTTTTCTATGGCTACACCTTC. Its translation is CASSRDRLFYGYTF.

The chain has TRBV28 and TRBJ2-3; D gene ambiguous. Germline values: CDR1 MDHEN, CDR2 SYDVKM. The CDR3 spans 15 residues. The V end was cut by 5 bases, the J end by 1 base, with 13 bases between. The CDR3 nucleotides are TGTGCCAGCAGTCCCTGGATGGCGGGCACAGATACGCAGTATTTT. Protein sequence: CASSPWMAGTDTQYF. Full variable domain (outside the CDR3, taken from reference TRBV28 and TRBJ2-3): DVKVTQSSRYLVKRTGEKVFLECVQDMDHENMFWYRQDPGLGLRLIYFSYDVKMKEKGDIPEGYSVSREKKERFSLILESASTNQTSMYLCASSPWMAGTDTQYFGPGTRLTVL.

The genes are TRBV5-5 and TRBJ1-3; D is perhaps TRBD1 (6 bases). The CDR3 consists of 15 residues. V was clipped by 2 bases and J by 0 bases, with 9 bases between them. Germline-derived CDR1 and CDR2 are SGHKS and YYEKEE (reference sequence). CDR3 sequence reads: CASSLGQRSGNTIYF. The CDR3 DNA reads TGTGCCAGCAGCTTAGGACAGCGCTCTGGAAACACCATATATTTT.

The V call is TRBV7-3, the J call TRBJ2-3; D is possibly TRBD2 (5 bases). Germline V CDR1 and CDR2: SGHTA, FQGTGA. This CDR3 has 13 amino acids. Trimming removed 0 bases from V and 5 bases from J, with 6 bases in between. For the CDR3, the DNA is TGTGCCAGCAGCTTAACAGCGGAAGATACGCAGTATTTT. The encoded protein is CASSLTAEDTQYF. Full variable domain (missing parts from reference TRBV7-3 and TRBJ2-3): GAGVSQTPSNKVTEKGKYVELRCDPISGHTALYWYRQSLGQGPEFLIYFQGTGAADDSGLPNDRFFAVRPEGSVSTLKIQRTERGDSAVYLCASSLTAEDTQYFGPGTRLTVL.

This clone was detected a few times. The chain carries TRBV5-1 and TRBJ2-5, with a possible D match to TRBD1 (6 bases). The CDR3 has 14 amino acids. Germline CDR1 is SGHRS and CDR2 is YFSETQ. V shed 4 bases and J shed 5 bases, with 15 bases lying between them. CDR3 residues: CASSETGPHETQYF. CDR3 DNA: TGCGCCAGCAGCGAGACAGGTCCCCATGAGACCCAGTACTTC.

V and J are TRBV15 and TRBJ1-2; 9 bases fit TRBD1. V lost 1 base, J lost 4 bases, and 7 bases stayed unmatched. This CDR3 region has 16 residues. Per germline, CDR1 LNHNV and CDR2 YYDKDF (reference sequence). The CDR3 region has the DNA TGTGCCACCAGCAGAGCACAGGGGGCCAGAGGCTATGGCTACACCTTC. It codes for CATSRAQGARGYGYTF.

The V gene is TRBV6-6, the J gene TRBJ2-6, with D perhaps matching TRBD2 (5 bases). The CDR3 has 15 amino acids. V lost 2 bases and J lost 2, with 7 bases in between. Germline CDR1 reads MNHNY; CDR2 reads SVGAGI (reference sequence). The CDR3 loop is CASSYEGTGANVLTF. The DNA of the CDR3 is TGTGCCAGCAGTTACGAGGGCACTGGGGCCAACGTCCTGACTTTC.

This rearrangement joins TRBV25-1 to TRBJ2-1, with TRBD2 matching over 7 bases. The CDR3 has 16 amino acids. The trim removed 1 base at V and 5 bases at J, leaving 8 bases unmatched. Germline CDR1 MGHDK, CDR2 SYGVNS. The CDR3 here is CASSELGGSKDNEQFF. DNA for the CDR3: TGTGCCAGCAGTGAATTAGGCGGGAGTAAGGACAATGAGCAGTTCTTC. Based on the CDR3 plus reference TRBV25-1 and TRBJ2-1, the full variable domain is EADIYQTPRYLVIGTGKKITLECSQTMGHDKMYWYQQDPGMELHLIHYSYGVNSTEKGDLSSESTVSRIRTEHFPLTLESARPSHTSQYLCASSELGGSKDNEQFFGPGTRLTVL.

This clone was counted only a few times. The chain has TRBV29-1 and TRBJ1-2; D ambiguous. In germline, CDR1 is SQVTM, CDR2 ANQGSEA. The CDR3 is 13 amino acids. Trimming removed 7 bases at V and 8 bases at J, with 20 bases between. The CDR3 spells CSAVDDLREGYTF. The DNA of the CDR3 is TGCAGCGCCGTTGATGATTTGCGGGAAGGCTACACCTTC.

This clone appeared once. This chain links TRBV7-9 with TRBJ2-7; D may be TRBD1 (7 bases). Trimming took off 3 bases at V and 6 bases at J, with 15 bases between the two ends. Germline V gene data show CDR1 as SEHNR and CDR2 as FQNEAQ (reference sequence). This CDR3 spans 14 amino acids. In DNA, the CDR3 is TGTGCCAGCAGCTTTCAGGGGGGTAGTGGCGAGCAGTACTTC. Protein sequence: CASSFQGGSGEQYF.

J is TRBJ2-1 and V is TRBV19; 9 bases agree with TRBD1. Germline V CDR1 and CDR2: LNHDA, SQIVND (reference sequence). V trimming: 5 bases; J trimming: 2 bases; junction bases outside the gene matches: 1. CDR3 length: 14 residues. The CDR3 bases are TGTGCCAGTAGTTGGGACAGGGCCTACAATGAGCAGTTCTTC. Translated, it gives CASSWDRAYNEQFF.